A single T cell receptor beta chain is shown here with its context. Its specificity is unknown. Every sample yielded at least 6.5 million isolated PBMCs. The source of the sample is a study of blood T cells in healthy people across ages. General study findings and limits: A roughly linear fall in TCR beta diversity per million T cells was seen with increasing age. Across samples, TCR beta diversity tracked strongly with naive T cell percentage.

The use of a sample-barcoded 5' primer and a J-beta primer mix characterized a second PCR of roughly 7 to 11 cycles. Per-sample output comprised a minimum of 2.5 million paired-end reads containing CDR3. TCRdb reprocessed the 5' RACE reads via MiXCR and lists one record per CDR3 protein. The sample yields some 1,500,000 distinct CDR3 sequences, roughly 43% seen once. CDR3 length equals 15 residues. CDR1 is SGHRS, CDR2 YFSETQ, per germline. Losses at the gene ends were 2 bases for V and 3 bases for J; bases not matched to a gene: 7. The sample comprised blood. This sequence originates from a woman aged 18-29 years in good health. The chain joins TRBV5-1 to TRBJ2-5; 7 nucleotides line up with TRBD1. As DNA, the CDR3 is TGCGCCAGCAGCTTACGAAATACAGGGGAAGAGACCCAGTACTTC. Its translation: CASSLRNTGEETQYF.